Below, 28 T cell receptor beta chains from the same sample are listed, as sequenced in a study of Graves' ophthalmopathy and Graves' hyperthyroidism. Amplification targeted the TCR beta CDR3 regions, with RNA transcripts as the source material. RT-PCR with HTBI primers came first, then second-round multiplex PCR. TCRdb fed the multiplex PCR reads into MiXCR, producing one record per CDR3 protein. The sample records 740,000 or so distinct CDR3 sequences, roughly 40% being singletons. Sequenced input: peripheral blood. The receptors were gathered from an adult man with Graves' ophthalmopathy.

This clonotype was counted between two and nine times. The chain has TRBV28 and TRBJ1-1; D not certain. The CDR3 sequence is 12 residues long. CDR1 and CDR2 (germline): MDHEN, SYDVKM. Deletions cut 6 bases from V and 8 bases from J, with 13 bases between. The CDR3: CASRGTGREAFF. CDR3 sequence (DNA): TGTGCCAGCAGGGGAACGGGCAGGGAAGCTTTCTTT.

To note about this clonotype: Since the CDR3 does not end with the conserved phenylalanine or tryptophan, this likely comes from a read error. The DNA is left out, because the CDR3 cannot be placed on it with certainty; the CDR3 is given as TCRdb lists it. The chain employs TRBV7-2 and TRBJ2-1; the table's TRBD1 call for D was not verified on the DNA. The CDR3 has 8 amino acids, counting both end residues. Germline-derived CDR1 and CDR2 are SGHTA and FQGNSA. CDR3 in amino acids: CASATGNT.

The chain employs TRBV5-5 and TRBJ2-5; TRBD2 might be the D (6 bases). The CDR3 loop spans 14 amino acids. V lost 4 bases to trimming and J lost 4 bases, with 14 bases between them. Germline V gives CDR1 SGHKS, CDR2 YYEKEE (reference sequence). The CDR3 protein is CASSPMRGGETQYF. CDR3 nucleotides: TGTGCCAGCAGCCCCATGAGGGGAGGAGAGACCCAGTACTTC.

This clonotype was counted a few times. The chain uses TRBV7-8 and TRBJ1-1; D may be TRBD1 (5 bases). Trimming removed 6 bases from V and 0 bases from J, with 17 bases in between. Germline V gene data show CDR1 as SGHVS and CDR2 as FQNEAQ. This CDR3 has 16 residues. The CDR3 sequence: CASSYSYRQLNTEAFF. The CDR3 DNA follows: TGTGCCAGCAGTTACTCGTACAGGCAGCTGAACACTGAAGCTTTCTTT. The full variable domain, with the rest looked up from reference TRBV7-8 and TRBJ1-1, is GAGVSQSPRYKVAKRGQDVALRCDPISGHVSLFWYQQALGQGPEFLTYFQNEAQLDKSGLPSDRFFAERPEGSVSTLKIQRTQQEDSAVYLCASSYSYRQLNTEAFFGQGTRLTVV.

This chain links TRBV24-1 with TRBJ1-5, with 7 bases that match TRBD1. The CDR3 is 14 amino acids. Germline lookup yields CDR1 KGHDR and CDR2 SFDVKD. V shed 11 bases and J 4 bases; nucleotides not matched to a gene: 10. CDR3 amino acids: CASSMGQRNQPQHF. The CDR3 region has the DNA TGTGCCAGCAGCATGGGACAGAGGAATCAGCCCCAGCATTTT.

This clonotype was counted ten times or more. This chain uses TRBV10-2 with TRBJ1-6; 11 bases are shared with TRBD1. Trimming took 3 bases from V and 6 from J; bases not matched to a gene: 4. From germline, CDR1 is WSHSY and CDR2 SAAADI. The CDR3 covers 16 residues. Here the CDR3 reads CASSDSGTGGNSPLHF. In DNA form, the CDR3 reads TGCGCCAGCAGTGACTCGGGGACAGGGGGTAATTCACCCCTCCACTTT.

The chain has TRBV9 and TRBJ2-7; 8 bases are shared with TRBD1. The CDR3 is 15 amino acids. Germline V gene data show CDR1 as SGDLS and CDR2 as YYNGEE. V lost 4 bases to trimming and J lost 0 bases; unmatched junction nucleotides: 6. CDR3 amino acids: CASSSDRAFSYEQYF. The DNA of the CDR3 is TGTGCCAGCAGCTCGGACAGGGCCTTCTCCTACGAGCAGTACTTC.

V usage is TRBV7-6 and J usage is TRBJ1-1; D ambiguous. Germline CDR1 is SGHVS and CDR2 is FNYEAQ. The CDR3 extends over 17 amino acids. V was pared by 4 bases and J by 1 base, with 19 bases between. The CDR3 DNA sequence: TGTGCCAGCAGCTCTGGGGAGGCGCCCGGACGGAACACTGAAGCTTTCTTT. Its protein product is CASSSGEAPGRNTEAFF. The variable domain in full, with the rest retrieved from reference TRBV7-6 and TRBJ1-1, is GAGVSQSPRYKVTKRGQDVALRCDPISGHVSLYWYRQALGQGPEFLTYFNYEAQQDKSGLPNDRFSAERPEGSISTLTIQRTEQRDSAMYRCASSSGEAPGRNTEAFFGQGTRLTVV.

This clonotype was recorded at least ten times. The chain employs TRBV7-9 and TRBJ2-7; no clear D. V lost 3 bases, J lost 0 bases, and 6 bases lay in between. Germline V gene lookup returns CDR1 SEHNR and CDR2 FQNEAQ (reference sequence). This CDR3 is 13 amino acids long. CDR3 residues: CASSFGSSYEQYF. CDR3 nucleotide sequence: TGTGCCAGCAGCTTTGGCAGCTCCTACGAGCAGTACTTC.

CDR3 nucleotides: TGTGCCAGCAGTCCCAGGCAGGGAATCGGCACCGGGGAGACCCAGTACTTC. It is translated as CASSPRQGIGTGETQYF. The chain joins TRBV25-1 to TRBJ2-5; a weak D match, TRBD1 (5 bases). CDR1 is MGHDK and CDR2 is SYGVNS in the germline V gene. Deletions cut 5 bases from V and 5 bases from J, with 24 bases between. The CDR3 loop spans 17 amino acids.

The sample holds a few counts of this clonotype. A junction end diverges from the germline sequence, so it may reflect a read error. The rearrangement joins TRBV5-1 to TRBJ1-1; no clear D. Per the germline V gene, CDR1 is SGHRS and CDR2 is YFSETQ. This CDR3 spans 14 amino acids. The DNA of the CDR3 is TGCACCAGCAGCTTGAGGGCGGAGAACACTGAAGCTTTCTTT. Its translation is CTSSLRAENTEAFF. Looking up the rest from reference TRBV5-1 and TRBJ1-1 gives the full variable domain: KAGVTQTPRYLIKTRGQQVTLSCSPISGHRSVSWYQQTPGQGLQFLFEYFSETQRNKGNFPGRFSGRQFSNSRSEMNVSTLELGDSALYLCTSSLRAENTEAFFGQGTRLTVV.

As concerns this clonotype: This could be a read error, since a much larger clone is one nucleotide away. The V and J genes are TRBV10-3 and TRBJ1-3, with D possibly TRBD1 on 6 matching bases. The V gene's germline CDR1 is ENHRY and CDR2 SYGVKD. The V and J ends lost 10 bases and 0 bases respectively, with 10 bases between them. CDR3 length: 13 residues. CDR3 bases: TGTGCCAACTCGGACAGCTCTGGAAACACCATATATTTT. Its protein is CANSDSSGNTIYF.

The rearrangement uses TRBV20-1 and TRBJ2-7; D may be TRBD1 (5 bases). CDR1 and CDR2 from the germline V gene are DFQATT and SNEGSKA (reference sequence). V lost 0 bases to trimming and J lost 1 base, with 7 bases between them. The CDR3 consists of 13 residues. Here the CDR3 reads CSAREDRSYEQYF. The CDR3 coding sequence is TGCAGTGCTAGAGAAGACAGATCCTACGAGCAGTACTTC.

Details on this clonotype: This may stem from a read error, because a much larger clone lies one nucleotide away. The chain couples TRBV20-1 to TRBJ2-7, with D hard to call. Germline V gene data show CDR1 as DFQATT and CDR2 as SNEGSKA (reference sequence). This CDR3 is 14 amino acids long. DNA for the CDR3: TGCAGTGCTAGAGACCGTCGGGCCTCCTACGGGCAGTACTTC. It specifies CSARDRRASYGQYF.

This clonotype was picked up a small number of times. The chain uses TRBV24-1 and TRBJ1-5, with D maybe TRBD1 (6 bases). Trimming removed 4 bases from V and 2 bases from J, with 11 bases in between. The germline CDR1 and CDR2 sequences are KGHDR and SFDVKD. CDR3 length equals 15 residues. This CDR3 reads CATSDTGPGNQPQHF. The CDR3 DNA follows: TGTGCCACCAGTGACACAGGGCCGGGCAATCAGCCCCAGCATTTT.

About this clonotype: The conserved phenylalanine or tryptophan normally closing the CDR3 is absent here, so this likely arose from a read error. It is unclear where the CDR3 begins or ends on the DNA, so no DNA is shown, and the CDR3 is as TCRdb lists it. The rearrangement links TRBV7-9 to TRBJ1-2; TRBD1, as called in the table, went unchecked against the DNA. Germline V gives CDR1 SEHNR, CDR2 FQNEAQ (reference sequence). Inclusive of both ends, the CDR3 amounts to 12 amino acids. The CDR3 region is CASSPLAGVASY.

Concerning this clonotype: The junction departs from the called germline gene at one end, perhaps through a read error. The chain carries TRBV10-3 and TRBJ1-6; TRBD1 is a possible D gene (6 bases). Germline CDR1 is ENHRY and CDR2 is SYGVKD. The CDR3 spans 14 residues. CDR3 nucleotide sequence: TGTGCCAGCAGTGGGCTAGGGGGAGGTTCACCCCTCCACTTT. Protein sequence: CASSGLGGGSPLHF.

This chain connects TRBV7-9 to TRBJ1-6; 9 bases agree with TRBD1. V dropped 6 bases and J dropped 9; count of bases not matched to a gene: 9. Germline CDR1 SEHNR, CDR2 FQNEAQ (reference sequence). The CDR3 length is 15 residues. The CDR3 here is CASSPGQGKGSPLHF. The CDR3 DNA follows: TGTGCCAGCAGTCCGGGACAGGGAAAGGGTTCACCCCTCCACTTT.

This clonotype has just a few counts. The V call is TRBV7-9, the J call TRBJ2-7, with 9 nucleotides matching TRBD1. Germline V CDR1 and CDR2: SEHNR, FQNEAQ (reference sequence). The CDR3 loop spans 13 amino acids. The V gene end was trimmed by 6 bases and the J gene end by 5 bases; junction bases not matched to a gene: 5. DNA for the CDR3: TGTGCCAGCAGATTTACAGGGGGCCACGAGCAGTACTTC. Amino acid sequence: CASRFTGGHEQYF.

This clonotype was seen many times. The gene calls are TRBV6-6 and TRBJ2-7; D might be TRBD1 or TRBD2, each matching 6 bases. Per the germline V gene, CDR1 is MNHNY and CDR2 is SVGAGI (reference sequence). The CDR3 has 12 amino acids. V lost 4 bases to trimming and J lost 7 bases, with 11 bases between them. The CDR3 sequence is CASSSRGGEQYF. As DNA, the CDR3 is TGTGCCAGCAGTTCTCGAGGGGGGGAGCAGTACTTC.

The gene calls are TRBV10-3 and TRBJ2-7, with 7 bases lining up with TRBD2. The CDR3 extends over 12 amino acids. CDR1 is ENHRY, CDR2 SYGVKD, per germline. J lost 5 bases, V lost 4 bases, and 2 bases had no gene match. The CDR3 coding sequence is TGTGCCATCAGTGCCAGCGGGGACGAGCAGTACTTC. Protein product: CAISASGDEQYF.

The chain recombines TRBV7-9 with TRBJ1-6, with TRBD1 matching 9 bases. V lost 5 bases, J lost 10 bases, and 3 bases stayed unmatched. CDR3 length equals 13 residues. CDR1 SEHNR and CDR2 FQNEAQ come from the germline V gene (reference sequence). The CDR3 reads CASSQQGASPLHF. As DNA, the CDR3 is TGTGCCAGCAGCCAACAGGGGGCCTCACCCCTCCACTTT.

V is TRBV2 and J is TRBJ1-2; weak D call: TRBD1 (5 bases). The CDR3 is made up of 13 amino acids. Germline CDR1 is SNHLY and CDR2 is FYNNEI. The ends were cut back, 4 bases at V and 12 bases at J, with 18 bases in the middle. The CDR3 DNA is TGTGCCAGCAGTGTTGGGGACGATTCTGGAAACACCTTC. The encoded protein is CASSVGDDSGNTF.

The chain employs TRBV29-1 and TRBJ2-5, with D tentatively TRBD1 (6 bases). The J call may not be correct, given that the DNA end is closer to TRBJ2-1. CDR1 and CDR2 (germline): SQVTM, ANQGSEA. The CDR3 extends over 16 amino acids. The CDR3 here is CSVEATGLSSYNEQFF. The CDR3 DNA reads as TGCAGCGTTGAGGCGACAGGCCTTAGCTCCTACAATGAGCAGTTCTTC.

The chain couples TRBV25-1 to TRBJ1-2; D gene unclear. The CDR3 runs to 14 residues. CDR1 is MGHDK, CDR2 SYGVNS, per germline. Trimming left V 4 bases short and J 4 bases short, with 13 bases between. CDR3: CASSAATLGYGYTF. CDR3 DNA sequence: TGTGCCAGCAGTGCTGCCACACTGGGCTATGGCTACACCTTC.

In this sample, this clonotype turned up many times. The V call is TRBV19, the J call TRBJ1-1; the match to TRBD1 covers 7 bases. CDR3 length: 14 amino acids. The V and J ends lost 2 bases and 4 bases, in that order; junction bases with no gene match: 4. Germline V gives CDR1 LNHDA, CDR2 SQIVND (reference sequence). The CDR3 coding sequence is TGTGCCAGTAGTATAAGGGGGCAGGGCACTGAAGCTTTCTTT. It codes for CASSIRGQGTEAFF.

Only a few counts were recorded for this clonotype. The chain joins TRBV20-1 to TRBJ2-2, with D possibly being TRBD1 (6 bases). Trimming cost V 3 bases and J 4 bases, with 21 bases left between them. Germline loops: CDR1 DFQATT, CDR2 SNEGSKA (reference sequence). This CDR3 has 17 amino acids. The DNA for the CDR3 is TGCAGTGCTAGGGTTACGTCACAGGGATTGAGCACCGGGGAGCTGTTTTTT. As protein: CSARVTSQGLSTGELFF.

The chain joins TRBV7-9 to TRBJ2-5, with 8 positions matching TRBD2. The trim removed 6 bases at V and 1 base at J, leaving 13 bases unmatched. Germline lookup yields CDR1 SEHNR and CDR2 FQNEAQ (reference sequence). The CDR3 consists of 17 residues. The chain's CDR3 is CASSWRWSGGPQETQYF. Here the CDR3 DNA reads TGTGCCAGCAGTTGGAGGTGGAGCGGGGGCCCCCAAGAGACCCAGTACTTC.